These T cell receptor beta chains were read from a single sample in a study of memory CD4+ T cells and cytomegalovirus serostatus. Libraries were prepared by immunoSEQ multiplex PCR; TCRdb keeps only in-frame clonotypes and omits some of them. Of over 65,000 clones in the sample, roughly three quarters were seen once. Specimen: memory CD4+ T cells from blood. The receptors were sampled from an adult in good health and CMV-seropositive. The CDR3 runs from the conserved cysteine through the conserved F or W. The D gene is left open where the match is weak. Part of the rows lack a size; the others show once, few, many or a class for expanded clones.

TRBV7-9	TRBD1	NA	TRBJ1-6	TGTGCCAGCAGCTTTAACAGGGGGCTCCTTAATTCACCCCTCCACTTT	CASSFNRGLLNSPLHF
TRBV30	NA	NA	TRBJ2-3	TGTGCCTGGAGTGTCAGGGGGGGGTCGGAGTATTTT	CAWSVRGGSEYF
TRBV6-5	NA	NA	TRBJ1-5	TGTGCCAGCAGAACCACGACCCCTCCGGGTCAGCCCCAGCATTTT	CASRTTTPPGQPQHF
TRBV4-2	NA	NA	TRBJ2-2	TGTGCCAGCAGCCAAGAAGCGGAGACATACACCGGGGAGCTGTTTTTT	CASSQEAETYTGELFF
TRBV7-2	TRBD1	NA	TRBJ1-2	TGTGCCAGCAGCCCGCGCCGGGACAGGGTCAGCTATGGCTACACCTTC	CASSPRRDRVSYGYTF
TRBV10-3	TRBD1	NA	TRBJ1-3	TGTGCCACGGGGACAGGGAACTACGGAAACACCATATATTTT	CATGTGNYGNTIYF
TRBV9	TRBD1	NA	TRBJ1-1	TGTGCCAGCAGCCCCCCCGGGACAGGGGGCACGGCTGAAGCTTTCTTT	CASSPPGTGGTAEAFF
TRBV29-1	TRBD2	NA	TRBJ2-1	TGCAGCGTTGGCAACCCGGGGGGGCATTTAAATGAGCAGTTCTTC	CSVGNPGGHLNEQFF
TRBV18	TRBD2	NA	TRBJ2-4	TGTGCCAGCTCACCAGAGAGCGGGAGGGATTTGGGCTTC	CASSPESGRDLGF
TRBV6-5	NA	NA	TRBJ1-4	TGTGCCAGTAGGACACGTCGGCACCCCAATGAAAAACTGTTTTTT	CASRTRRHPNEKLFF
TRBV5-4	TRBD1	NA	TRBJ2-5	TGTGCCAGCAGCACCCGACAGGGGAGGGAGACCCAGTACTTC	CASSTRQGRETQYF
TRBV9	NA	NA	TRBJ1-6	TGTGCCAGCAGCGTAGGACAGTCCTATAATTCACCCCTCCACTTT	CASSVGQSYNSPLHF
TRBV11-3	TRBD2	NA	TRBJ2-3	TGTGCCAGCAGCTTAGGCACTAGCGGGAGAACAGATACGCAGTATTTT	CASSLGTSGRTDTQYF
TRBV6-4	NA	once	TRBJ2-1	TGTGCCAGCAGTGATTCCCGATACAATGAGCAGTTCTTC	CASSDSRYNEQFF
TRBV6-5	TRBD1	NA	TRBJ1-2	TGTGCCAGCAGCCCGGACAGGAGGGAAAACTATGGCTACACCTTC	CASSPDRRENYGYTF
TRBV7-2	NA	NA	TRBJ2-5	TGTGCCAGCAGCTTGTCGACGTCAGAGACCCAGTACTTC	CASSLSTSETQYF
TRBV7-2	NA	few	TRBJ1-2	TGTGCCAGCAGCCCTTCTACCGGGGGCTATGGCTACACCTTC	CASSPSTGGYGYTF
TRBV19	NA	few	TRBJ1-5	TGTGCCAGTAATCCCGGGAGACGCAATCAGCCCCAGCATTTT	CASNPGRRNQPQHF
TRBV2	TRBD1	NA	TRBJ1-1	TGTGCCAGCAGTGTACAGGGGCACACTGAAGCTTTCTTT	CASSVQGHTEAFF
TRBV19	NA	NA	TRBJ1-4	TGTGCCAGTAGTGTCCAACAGGGACTTAATGAAAAACTGTTTTTT	CASSVQQGLNEKLFF
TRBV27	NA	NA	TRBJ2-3	TGTGCCAGCAGTCCCGACGGAAGGAGAGATACGCAGTATTTT	CASSPDGRRDTQYF
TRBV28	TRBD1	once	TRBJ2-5	TGTGCCAGCAGTCCGACAGGGGCAGAGACCCAGTACTTC	CASSPTGAETQYF
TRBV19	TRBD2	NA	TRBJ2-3	TGTGCCAGTAGTGTGGGACTAGCGGGGTTCACAGATACGCAGTATTTT	CASSVGLAGFTDTQYF
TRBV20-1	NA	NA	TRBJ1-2	TGCAGTGCTAGGTACCGGGGCTACACCTTC	CSARYRGYTF
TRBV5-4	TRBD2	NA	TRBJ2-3	TGTGCCAGCAGCTTGGAAGGGGGAATGGCGGGGGGTTACACAGATACGCAGTATTTT	CASSLEGGMAGGYTDTQYF